The subject of this entry is one TCR beta chain. In Seattle, patients joined the study during active infection and were tracked longitudinally. The data derive from a study of blood T cell repertoires in COVID-19. Study-level background: Whether acute or convalescent, the COVID-19 samples came from the United States, Italy and Spain.

Per the authors' pipeline: Reference gene primer amplification in the assay estimated nucleated cell counts. Generated by immunoSEQ multiplex PCR, the TCRdb table keeps only in-frame clones and is missing some. That table furnishes V, J and clone size, whereas the DNA furnished D and trimming. The sample lists almost 300,000 clones; 85% to 90% were seen once. The CDR3 contains 19 residues. Trimming removed 3 bases from V and 1 base from J, with 24 bases in between. Germline lookup yields CDR1 MNHNS and CDR2 SASEGT. The TCR originated in a woman in her twenties or thirties with COVID-19, enrolled during active disease. Sequencing was done on a sample of peripheral blood. The chain uses TRBV6-1 and TRBJ1-1; D is unresolved. Written as DNA, the CDR3 is TGTGCCAGCAGTGAGTGGCCTTCGGCATATAGGGAGGAGAACACTGAAGCTTTCTTT. Its protein product is CASSEWPSAYREENTEAFF.